Listed below are T cell receptor beta chains from one sample, sequenced in a study of identical twins. TCRdb passed the 5' RACE reads through MiXCR, listing each CDR3 protein once. The sample yields hundreds of thousands of distinct CDR3 sequences, 8.6% seen once. The data also belong to a second study, concerning yellow fever vaccine responses in identical twins.

Specimen: PBMCs. The origin of the receptors is a woman aged 18 to 35 in good health. CDR3s leave out the opening cysteine and the closing phenylalanine or tryptophan. The order of the fields is V gene, J gene, clone size, D gene, CDR3 protein. A D gene is named only where the DNA matches it firmly. Not all rows give a size; the values are once, few, many and, for expanded clones, a class.

V: TRBV29-1; J: TRBJ2-1; size: many; D: .; CDR3: SVVAGYNEQF
V: TRBV12-3/TRBV12-4; J: TRBJ2-1; size: many; D: TRBD2; CDR3: ASSSLSGGPYNEQF
V: TRBV7-2; J: TRBJ2-7; size: .; D: TRBD2; CDR3: AVSATSGRAFYEQY
V: TRBV6-1; J: TRBJ2-1; size: .; D: .; CDR3: ASTPGGVGEQF
V: TRBV5-1; J: TRBJ2-1; size: .; D: TRBD1; CDR3: ASSRGGTGFDNEQF
V: TRBV7-8; J: TRBJ2-3; size: .; D: .; CDR3: ASRPRPITDTQY
V: TRBV12-3/TRBV12-4; J: TRBJ1-5; size: many; D: .; CDR3: ASSFGLDQPQH
V: TRBV12-3/TRBV12-4; J: TRBJ2-1; size: .; D: .; CDR3: ASRPTGIEQF
V: TRBV6-1; J: TRBJ2-1; size: many; D: TRBD2; CDR3: ASSPSGGLGNEQF
V: TRBV6-1; J: TRBJ2-5; size: many; D: TRBD1; CDR3: ASSRQGKETQY
V: TRBV29-1; J: TRBJ1-1; size: .; D: .; CDR3: SVEGSMTEAS
V: TRBV28; J: TRBJ1-1; size: few; D: .; CDR3: ASSYYRVGTEAF
V: TRBV20-1; J: TRBJ2-1; size: .; D: TRBD1; CDR3: SARSGDRWGLDNEQF
V: TRBV3-1; J: TRBJ2-7; size: few; D: .; CDR3: ASSQGMGYEQY
V: TRBV27; J: TRBJ2-7; size: .; D: TRBD1; CDR3: ASSISTGLHEQY
V: TRBV29-1; J: TRBJ2-4; size: .; D: TRBD2; CDR3: SVSGTSLAKNIQY
V: TRBV5-1; J: TRBJ1-6; size: many; D: .; CDR3: ASSLRSGENNSPLH
V: TRBV7-6; J: TRBJ2-7; size: few; D: .; CDR3: ASSRRTTYEQY